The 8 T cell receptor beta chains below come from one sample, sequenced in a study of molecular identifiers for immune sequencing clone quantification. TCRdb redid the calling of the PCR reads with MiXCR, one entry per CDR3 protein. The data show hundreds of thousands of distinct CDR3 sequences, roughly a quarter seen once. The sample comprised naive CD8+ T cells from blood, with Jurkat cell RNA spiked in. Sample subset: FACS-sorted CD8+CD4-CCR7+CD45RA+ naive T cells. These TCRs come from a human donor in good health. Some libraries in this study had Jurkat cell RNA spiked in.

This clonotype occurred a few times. The CDR3 DNA is TGTGCCAGCTCACCAGCCGGACATCACCAAGAGACCCAGTACTTC. It yields the protein CASSPAGHHQETQYF. The V gene is TRBV18, the J gene TRBJ2-5, with D possibly TRBD1 on 5 matching bases. The CDR3 spans 15 residues. Germline V gene sequence: CDR1 KGHSH, CDR2 LQKENI. Trimming took 2 bases from V and 0 from J, leaving 10 bases between them.

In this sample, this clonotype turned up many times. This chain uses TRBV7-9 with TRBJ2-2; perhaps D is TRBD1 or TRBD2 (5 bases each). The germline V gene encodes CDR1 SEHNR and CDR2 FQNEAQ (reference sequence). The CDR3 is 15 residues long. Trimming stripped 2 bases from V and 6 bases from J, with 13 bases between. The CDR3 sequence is CASSLFVRDPGELFF. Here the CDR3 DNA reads TGTGCCAGCAGCTTATTTGTCCGGGACCCCGGGGAGCTGTTTTTT.

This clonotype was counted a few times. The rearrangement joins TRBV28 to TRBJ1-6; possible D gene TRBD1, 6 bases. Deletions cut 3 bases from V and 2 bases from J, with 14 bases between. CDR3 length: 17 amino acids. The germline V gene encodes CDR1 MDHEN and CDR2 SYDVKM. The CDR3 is CASSFSGGRPYNSPLHF. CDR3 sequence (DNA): TGTGCCAGCAGTTTCAGTGGGGGGCGGCCCTATAATTCACCCCTCCACTTT.

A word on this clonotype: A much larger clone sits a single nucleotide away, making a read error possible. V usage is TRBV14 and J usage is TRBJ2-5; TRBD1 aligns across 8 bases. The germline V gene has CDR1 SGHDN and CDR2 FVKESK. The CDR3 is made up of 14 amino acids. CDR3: CASTTGTGQEPQYF. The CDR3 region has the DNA TGTGCCAGCACGACCGGGACAGGACAAGAGCCCCAGTACTTC.

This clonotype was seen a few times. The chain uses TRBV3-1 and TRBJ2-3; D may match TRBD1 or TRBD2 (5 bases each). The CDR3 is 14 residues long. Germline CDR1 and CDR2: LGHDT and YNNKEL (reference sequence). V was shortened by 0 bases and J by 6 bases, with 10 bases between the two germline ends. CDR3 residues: CASSQEGDSDTQYF. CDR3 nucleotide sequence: TGTGCCAGCAGCCAAGAGGGGGATTCGGATACGCAGTATTTT.

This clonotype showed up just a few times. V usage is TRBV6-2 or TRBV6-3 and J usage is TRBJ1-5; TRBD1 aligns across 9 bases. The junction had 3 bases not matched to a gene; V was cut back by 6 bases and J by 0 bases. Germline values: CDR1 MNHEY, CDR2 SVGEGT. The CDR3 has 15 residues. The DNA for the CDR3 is TGTGCCAGCAGCCGGACAGGGGATAGCAATCAGCCCCAGCATTTT. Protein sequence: CASSRTGDSNQPQHF.

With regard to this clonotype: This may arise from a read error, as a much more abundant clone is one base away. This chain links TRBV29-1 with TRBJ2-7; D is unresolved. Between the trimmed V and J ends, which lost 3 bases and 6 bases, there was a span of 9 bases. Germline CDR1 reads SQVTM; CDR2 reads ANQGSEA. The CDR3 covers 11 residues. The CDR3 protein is CSVDTESEQYF. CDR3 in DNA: TGCAGCGTTGATACCGAGTCCGAGCAGTACTTC.

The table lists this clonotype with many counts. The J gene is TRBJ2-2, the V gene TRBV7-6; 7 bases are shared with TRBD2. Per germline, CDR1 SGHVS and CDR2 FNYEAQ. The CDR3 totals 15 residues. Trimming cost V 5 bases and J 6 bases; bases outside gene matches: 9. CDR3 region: CASSPLAGAAGELFF. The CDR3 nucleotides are TGTGCCAGCAGCCCCCTGGCGGGAGCGGCCGGGGAGCTGTTTTTT.